Listed below are T cell receptor beta chains from one sample, sequenced in a study of T cells in narcolepsy. Assay used: immunoSEQ multiplex PCR; TCRdb lists only in-frame clones, some missing. The table includes 20,000 to 30,000 clones, more than 65% detected once. The sequenced sample was memory (CD45RA-) CD4+ T cells from blood. These receptors originate from a human donor in good health. The CDR3 runs from the conserved cysteine through the conserved F or W.

cdr3_length | j_call | v_call | cdr3_aa
15 | TRBJ2-1 | TRBV18 | CASSPQRGRYNEQFF
14 | TRBJ1-1 | TRBV19 | CASRLMTDYTEAFF
16 | TRBJ2-2 | TRBV9 | CASSVGDAANTGELFF
14 | TRBJ1-1 | TRBV6-5 | CASSETGENTEAFF
15 | TRBJ1-4 | TRBV6-1 | CASSEYQGLNEKLFF
15 | TRBJ1-5 | TRBV7-2 | CASSLGPGRNQPQHF
13 | TRBJ2-3 | TRBV9 | CASSVLATDTQYF
14 | TRBJ2-2 | TRBV5-1 | CASSLTTNTGELFF
13 | TRBJ2-4 | TRBV15 | CATSRGQGNIQYF
14 | TRBJ2-7 | TRBV7-8 | CASSLSGGALEQYF
15 | TRBJ2-1 | TRBV5-1 | CASSLVGIGANEQFF
13 | TRBJ1-1 | TRBV6-6 | CASSSAWDTEAFF
15 | TRBJ1-2 | TRBV7-9 | CASSLGVTEGNGYTF
16 | TRBJ1-1 | TRBV5-4 | CASSWARTGPNTEAFF
12 | TRBJ2-7 | TRBV19 | CASSRGAYEQYF
16 | TRBJ1-2 | TRBV9 | CASSPMRSATNYGYTF
14 | TRBJ2-7 | TRBV7-2 | CASSLGTGSYEQYF
14 | TRBJ1-4 | TRBV5-4 | CASSPGTGDEKLFF
16 | TRBJ1-6 | TRBV7-2 | CASSIRAQGSDSPLHF
13 | TRBJ1-2 | TRBV2 | CASSESTNHGYTF
15 | TRBJ2-1 | TRBV11-2 | CASRGTSGVGNEQFF
14 | TRBJ2-7 | TRBV9 | CASSAGGLSYEQYF
14 | TRBJ2-7 | TRBV7-9 | CASSRGATSYEQYF
14 | TRBJ2-2 | TRBV25-1 | CARTSGRFTGELFF
13 | TRBJ2-7 | TRBV19 | CASSISRGKEQYF
13 | TRBJ1-5 | TRBV30 | CAWGTDNNQPQHF
14 | TRBJ1-2 | TRBV27 | CASRPIQPDYGYTF
14 | TRBJ2-6 | TRBV11-1 | CASSHATGANVLTF
14 | TRBJ1-5 | TRBV28 | CASSETVSNQPQHF
14 | TRBJ2-5 | TRBV5-1 | CASSFLSARETQYF
16 | TRBJ1-6 | TRBV4-2 | CASSQPEGRGDSPLHF
15 | TRBJ2-1 | TRBV9 | CASSVGASGYNEQFF
15 | TRBJ2-5 | TRBV4-3 | CASSQPTRKEKTQYF
14 | TRBJ2-2 | TRBV19 | CASSNRDYAGELFF